This TCR beta chain was observed in a study of blood T cell repertoires in COVID-19. On the study more broadly: The origin of the acute and convalescent COVID-19 samples was the United States, Italy and Spain. From T cells, B-cell-depleted T cells, or PBMCs came the material, which was cDNA or gDNA.

Per the original data handling: Estimates of nucleated cell counts were drawn from the amplification of reference gene primers. The table came from immunoSEQ multiplex PCR; TCRdb's copy has only in-frame clones and leaves some out. The D gene and trimming were derived from the DNA, and the V and J assignments and clone size from that table. The table includes 100,000 to 110,000 clones, under 90% detected once. The V and J ends lost 5 bases and 8 bases, in that order; junction bases with no gene match: 8. CDR1 is SGHTA, CDR2 FQGNSA, per germline. This CDR3 is 13 amino acids long. The V call is TRBV7-2, the J call TRBJ1-2; the match to TRBD1 covers 7 bases. The source is a human donor in a cohort sampled during active COVID-19. Specimen: peripheral blood. The CDR3 region is CASSRGRGLGYTF. CDR3 DNA: TGTGCCAGCAGCAGGGGGCGAGGGCTCGGCTACACCTTC.